This T cell receptor beta chain was documented in a study of Graves' ophthalmopathy and Graves' hyperthyroidism. Overall study context: The collection of peripheral blood took place at initial diagnosis, before any treatment.

RNA transcripts served as template for amplifying TCR beta CDR3 sequences. First-round RT-PCR used HTBI primers; second-round multiplex PCR followed. MiXCR, applied by TCRdb to the multiplex PCR reads, yields one record per CDR3 protein. In the table there are about 410,000 distinct CDR3 sequences, around 16% of which are singletons. Findings and limits, study-wide: Most expanded clonotypes in thyroid above 0.001 frequency also showed up in blood.

In germline, CDR1 is SEHNR, CDR2 FQNEAQ (reference sequence). The CDR3 spans 14 residues. V lost 5 bases, J lost 2 bases, and 5 bases stayed unmatched. This clonotype was counted ten times or more. The target antigen is unknown. Sequenced input: peripheral blood. The V gene is TRBV7-9, the J gene TRBJ1-2, with 7 bases fitting TRBD1. The clonotype originates from a woman aged 18-29 years with Graves' ophthalmopathy. CDR3 in amino acids: CASSTQTGNYGYTF. In DNA, the CDR3 is TGTGCCAGCAGCACCCAGACAGGGAACTATGGCTACACCTTC. Variable domain in full (rest from reference TRBV7-9 and TRBJ1-2): DTGVSQNPRHKITKRGQNVTFRCDPISEHNRLYWYRQTLGQGPEFLTYFQNEAQLEKSRLLSDRFSAERPKGSFSTLEIQRTEQGDSAMYLCASSTQTGNYGYTFGSGTRLTVV.